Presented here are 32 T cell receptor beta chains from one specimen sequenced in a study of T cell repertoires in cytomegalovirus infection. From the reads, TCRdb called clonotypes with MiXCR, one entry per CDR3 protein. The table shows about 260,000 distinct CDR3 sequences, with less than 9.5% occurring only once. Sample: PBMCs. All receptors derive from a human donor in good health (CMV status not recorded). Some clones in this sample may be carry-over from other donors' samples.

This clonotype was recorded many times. The CDR3 nucleotides read TGTGCCAGCAGCAACCCGGGGGTCAATCAGCCCCAGCATTTT. The encoded protein is CASSNPGVNQPQHF. This sequence joins TRBV7-2 and TRBJ1-5, with D possibly matching TRBD1 (5 bases). The CDR3 sequence is 14 residues long. Germline loops: CDR1 SGHTA, CDR2 FQGNSA. V was pared by 5 bases and J by 3 bases, with 11 bases between.

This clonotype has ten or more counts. The CDR3 nucleotides read TGTGCCAGCAGTTCCCTGGACAGGGCGGGCAATCAGCCCCAGCATTTT. It encodes CASSSLDRAGNQPQHF. V is TRBV6-2 or TRBV6-3 and J is TRBJ1-5; 8 bases are shared with TRBD1. After removal of 4 bases from V and 2 bases from J, the junction contained 7 bases not matched to a gene. CDR1 is MNHEY, CDR2 SVGEGT, per germline. The CDR3 consists of 16 residues.

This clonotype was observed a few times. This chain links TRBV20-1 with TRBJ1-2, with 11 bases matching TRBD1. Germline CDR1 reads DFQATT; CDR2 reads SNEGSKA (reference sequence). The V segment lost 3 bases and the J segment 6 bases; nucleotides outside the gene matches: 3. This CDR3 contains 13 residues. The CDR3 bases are TGCAGTGCTAGGGAGGACAGGGGGCATGGCTACACCTTC. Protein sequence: CSAREDRGHGYTF.

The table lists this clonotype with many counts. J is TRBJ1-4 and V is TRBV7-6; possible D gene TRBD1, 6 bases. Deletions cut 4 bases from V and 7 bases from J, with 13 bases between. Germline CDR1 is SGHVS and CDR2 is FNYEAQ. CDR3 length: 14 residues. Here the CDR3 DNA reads TGTGCCAGCAGCTCGACAGGTGGGGGTGAAAAACTGTTTTTT. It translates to CASSSTGGGEKLFF.

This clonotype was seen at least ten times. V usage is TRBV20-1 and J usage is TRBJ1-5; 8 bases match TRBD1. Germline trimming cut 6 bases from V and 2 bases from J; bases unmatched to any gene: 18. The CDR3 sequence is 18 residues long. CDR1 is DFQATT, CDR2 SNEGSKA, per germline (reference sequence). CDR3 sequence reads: CSAVEELTGVRGNQPQHF. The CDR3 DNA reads TGCAGTGCCGTCGAGGAATTGACAGGGGTCCGTGGCAATCAGCCCCAGCATTTT.

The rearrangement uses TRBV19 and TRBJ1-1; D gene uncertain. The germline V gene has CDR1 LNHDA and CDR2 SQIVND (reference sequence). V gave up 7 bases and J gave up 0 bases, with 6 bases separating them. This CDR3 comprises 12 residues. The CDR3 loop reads CASTTMNTEAFF. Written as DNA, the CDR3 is TGTGCCAGTACGACGATGAACACTGAAGCTTTCTTT.

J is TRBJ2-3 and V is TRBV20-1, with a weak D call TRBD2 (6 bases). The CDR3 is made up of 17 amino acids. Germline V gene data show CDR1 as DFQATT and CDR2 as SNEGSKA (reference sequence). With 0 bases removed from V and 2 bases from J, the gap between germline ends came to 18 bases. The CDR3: CSARDSAVSGPTDTQYF. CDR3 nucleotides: TGCAGTGCTAGAGATAGTGCGGTTAGCGGACCCACAGATACGCAGTATTTT.

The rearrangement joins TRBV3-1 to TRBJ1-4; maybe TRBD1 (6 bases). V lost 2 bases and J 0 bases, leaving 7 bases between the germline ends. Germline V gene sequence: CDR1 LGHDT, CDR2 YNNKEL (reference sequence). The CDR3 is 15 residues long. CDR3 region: CASSQRGSTNEKLFF. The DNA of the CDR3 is TGTGCCAGCAGCCAAAGGGGGTCAACTAATGAAAAACTGTTTTTT.

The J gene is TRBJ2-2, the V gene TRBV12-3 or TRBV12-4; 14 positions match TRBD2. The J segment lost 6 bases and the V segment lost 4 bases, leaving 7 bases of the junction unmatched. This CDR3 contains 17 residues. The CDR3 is CASSYPGGLAGAGELFF. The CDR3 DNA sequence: TGTGCCAGCAGTTACCCGGGGGGACTAGCGGGAGCCGGGGAGCTGTTTTTT.

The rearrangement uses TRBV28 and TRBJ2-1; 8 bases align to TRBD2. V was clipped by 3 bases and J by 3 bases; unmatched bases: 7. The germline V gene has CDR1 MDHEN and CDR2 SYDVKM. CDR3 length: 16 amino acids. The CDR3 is CASSFHGGAIYNEQFF. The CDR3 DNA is TGTGCCAGCAGTTTCCACGGGGGGGCCATCTACAATGAGCAGTTCTTC.

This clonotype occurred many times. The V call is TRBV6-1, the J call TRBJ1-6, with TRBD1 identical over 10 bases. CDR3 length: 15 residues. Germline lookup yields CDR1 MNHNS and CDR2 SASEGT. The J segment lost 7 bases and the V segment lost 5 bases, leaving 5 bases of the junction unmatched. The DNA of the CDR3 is TGTGCCAGCAGTAGACAGGGGGCGCGGAATTCACCCCTCCACTTT. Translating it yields CASSRQGARNSPLHF.

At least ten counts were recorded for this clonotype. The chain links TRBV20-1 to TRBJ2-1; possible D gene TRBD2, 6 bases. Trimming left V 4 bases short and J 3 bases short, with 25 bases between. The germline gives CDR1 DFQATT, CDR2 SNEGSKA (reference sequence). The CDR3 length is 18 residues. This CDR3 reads CSAMIGPIHRGLYNEQFF. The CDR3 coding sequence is TGCAGTGCTATGATAGGGCCAATACATCGGGGACTCTACAATGAGCAGTTCTTC.

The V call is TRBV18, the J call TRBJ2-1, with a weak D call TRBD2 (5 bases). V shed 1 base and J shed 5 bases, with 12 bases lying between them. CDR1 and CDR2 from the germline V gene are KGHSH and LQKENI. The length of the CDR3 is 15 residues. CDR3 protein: CASSPRLGSDNEQFF. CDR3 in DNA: TGTGCCAGCTCACCACGCCTTGGGAGTGACAATGAGCAGTTCTTC.

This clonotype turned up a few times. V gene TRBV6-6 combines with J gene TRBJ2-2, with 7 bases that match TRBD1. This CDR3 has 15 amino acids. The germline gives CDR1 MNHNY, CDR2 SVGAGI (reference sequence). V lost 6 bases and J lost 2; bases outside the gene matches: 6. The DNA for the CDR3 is TGTGCCAGCAGCAACACAGGGGTAAACACCGGGGAGCTGTTTTTT. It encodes CASSNTGVNTGELFF.

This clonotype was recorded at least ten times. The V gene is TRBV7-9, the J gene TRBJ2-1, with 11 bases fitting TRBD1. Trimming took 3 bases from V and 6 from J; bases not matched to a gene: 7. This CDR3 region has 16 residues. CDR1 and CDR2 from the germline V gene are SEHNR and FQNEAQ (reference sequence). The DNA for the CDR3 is TGTGCCAGCAGCTTGGGGCTGGGACAGGGGGTCAATGAGCAGTTCTTC. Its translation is CASSLGLGQGVNEQFF.

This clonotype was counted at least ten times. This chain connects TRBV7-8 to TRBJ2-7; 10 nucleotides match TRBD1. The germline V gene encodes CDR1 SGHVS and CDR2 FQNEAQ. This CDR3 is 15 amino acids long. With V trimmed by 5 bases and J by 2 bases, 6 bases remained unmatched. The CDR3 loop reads CASSGGDRGTYEQYF. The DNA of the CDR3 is TGTGCCAGCAGCGGAGGGGACAGGGGAACCTACGAGCAGTACTTC.

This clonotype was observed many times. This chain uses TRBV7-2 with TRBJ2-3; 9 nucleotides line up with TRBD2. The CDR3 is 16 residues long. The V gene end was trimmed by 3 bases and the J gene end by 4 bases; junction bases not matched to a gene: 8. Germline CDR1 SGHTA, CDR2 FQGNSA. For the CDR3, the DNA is TGTGCCAGCAGCTTCAATAGCGGGGGAGGAGCAGATACGCAGTATTTT. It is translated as CASSFNSGGGADTQYF. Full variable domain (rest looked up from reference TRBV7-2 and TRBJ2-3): GAGVSQSPSNKVTEKGKDVELRCDPISGHTALYWYRQSLGQGLEFLIYFQGNSAPDKSGLPSDRFSAERTGGSVSTLTIQRTQQEDSAVYLCASSFNSGGGADTQYFGPGTRLTVL.

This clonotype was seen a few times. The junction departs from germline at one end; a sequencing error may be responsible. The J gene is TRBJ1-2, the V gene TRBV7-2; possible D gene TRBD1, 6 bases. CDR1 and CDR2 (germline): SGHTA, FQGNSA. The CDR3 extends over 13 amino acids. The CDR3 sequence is CASSLDVGGGGDF. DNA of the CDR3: TGTGCCAGCAGCTTAGATGTCGGGGGGGGGGGCGACTTC.

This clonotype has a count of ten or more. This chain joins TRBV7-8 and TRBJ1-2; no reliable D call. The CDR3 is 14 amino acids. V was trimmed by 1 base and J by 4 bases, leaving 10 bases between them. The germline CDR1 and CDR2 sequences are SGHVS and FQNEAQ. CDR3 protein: CASSLEVLGYGYTF. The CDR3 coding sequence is TGTGCCAGCAGCTTAGAGGTTCTTGGCTATGGCTACACCTTC.

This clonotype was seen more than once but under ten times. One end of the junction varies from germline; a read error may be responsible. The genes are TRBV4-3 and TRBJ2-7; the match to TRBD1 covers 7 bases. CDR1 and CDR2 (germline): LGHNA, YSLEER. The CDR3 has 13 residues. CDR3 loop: CASSQDFGDSETF. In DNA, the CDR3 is TGCGCCAGCAGCCAAGATTTCGGGGACAGCGAGACCTTC.

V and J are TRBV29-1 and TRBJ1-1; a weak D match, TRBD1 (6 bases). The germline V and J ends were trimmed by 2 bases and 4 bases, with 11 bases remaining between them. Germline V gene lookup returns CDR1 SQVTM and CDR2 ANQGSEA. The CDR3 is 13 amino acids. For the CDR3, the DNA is TGCAGCGTTGAAAGGGCAGGGGCCACTGAAGCTTTCTTT. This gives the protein CSVERAGATEAFF.

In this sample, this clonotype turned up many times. The CDR3 loop is CSARVTASGPTGQYF. The DNA for the CDR3 is TGCAGTGCTAGAGTGACGGCTAGCGGGCCAACCGGGCAGTACTTC. The chain couples TRBV20-1 to TRBJ2-7, with 8 bases that match TRBD2. Germline values: CDR1 DFQATT, CDR2 SNEGSKA (reference sequence). J lost 9 bases, V lost 1 base, and 14 bases had no gene match. There are 15 residues in the CDR3.

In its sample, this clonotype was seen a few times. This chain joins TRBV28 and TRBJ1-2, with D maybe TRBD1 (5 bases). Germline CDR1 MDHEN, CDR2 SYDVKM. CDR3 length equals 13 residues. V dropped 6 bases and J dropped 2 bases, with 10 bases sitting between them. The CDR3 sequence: CASSSGTNYGYTF. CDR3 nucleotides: TGTGCCAGCAGCTCCGGGACGAACTATGGCTACACCTTC.

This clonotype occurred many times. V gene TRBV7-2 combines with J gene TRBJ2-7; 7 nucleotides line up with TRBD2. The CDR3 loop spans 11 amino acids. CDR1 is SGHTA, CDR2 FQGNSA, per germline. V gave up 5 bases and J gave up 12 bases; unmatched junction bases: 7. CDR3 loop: CASSGGDAWYF. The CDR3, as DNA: TGTGCCAGCAGCGGGGGGGACGCCTGGTACTTC.

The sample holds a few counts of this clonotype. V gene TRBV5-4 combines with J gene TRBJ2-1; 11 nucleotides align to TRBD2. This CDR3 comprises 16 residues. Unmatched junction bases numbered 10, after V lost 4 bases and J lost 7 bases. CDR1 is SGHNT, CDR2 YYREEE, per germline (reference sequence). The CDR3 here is CASSPPIAGGLNEQFF. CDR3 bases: TGTGCCAGCAGCCCGCCTATAGCGGGAGGGCTAAATGAGCAGTTCTTC.

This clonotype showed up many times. The CDR3 nucleotides are TGTGCCAGCAGCTTAGGTGGCAGGGGGTTCGATGAGCAGTTCTTC. It yields the protein CASSLGGRGFDEQFF. V and J are TRBV11-2 and TRBJ2-1, with 7 bases fitting TRBD1. Germline V lookup: CDR1 SGHAT, CDR2 FQNNGV. V dropped 1 base and J dropped 8; count of bases not matched to a gene: 8. The CDR3 sequence is 15 residues long.

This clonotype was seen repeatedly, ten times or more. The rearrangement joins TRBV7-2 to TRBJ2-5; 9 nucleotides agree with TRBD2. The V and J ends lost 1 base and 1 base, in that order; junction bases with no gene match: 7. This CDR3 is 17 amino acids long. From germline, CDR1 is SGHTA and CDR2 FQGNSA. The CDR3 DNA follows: TGTGCCAGCAGCTTAGGAGACCTAGCGGGGTCCCAAGAGACCCAGTACTTC. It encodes CASSLGDLAGSQETQYF.

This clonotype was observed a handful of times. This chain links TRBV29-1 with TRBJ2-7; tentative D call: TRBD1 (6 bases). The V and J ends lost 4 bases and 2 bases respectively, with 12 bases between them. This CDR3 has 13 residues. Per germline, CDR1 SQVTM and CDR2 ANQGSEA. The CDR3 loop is CSVGQGFPYEQYF. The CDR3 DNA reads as TGCAGCGTTGGCCAGGGGTTCCCCTACGAGCAGTACTTC.

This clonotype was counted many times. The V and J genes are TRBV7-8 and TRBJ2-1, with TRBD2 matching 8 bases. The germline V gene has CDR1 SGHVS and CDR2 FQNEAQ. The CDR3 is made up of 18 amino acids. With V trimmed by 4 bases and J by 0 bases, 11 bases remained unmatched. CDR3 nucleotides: TGTGCCAGCAGCTCATACACGGCTAGCGGGCCCTCCTACAATGAGCAGTTCTTC. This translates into CASSSYTASGPSYNEQFF.

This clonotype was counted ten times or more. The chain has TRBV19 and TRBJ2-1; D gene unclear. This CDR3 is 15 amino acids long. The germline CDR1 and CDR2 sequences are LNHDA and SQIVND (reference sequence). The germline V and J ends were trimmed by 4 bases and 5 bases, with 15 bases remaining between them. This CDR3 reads CASSNRRRNNNEQFF. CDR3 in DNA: TGTGCCAGTAGTAATAGACGACGGAACAACAATGAGCAGTTCTTC.

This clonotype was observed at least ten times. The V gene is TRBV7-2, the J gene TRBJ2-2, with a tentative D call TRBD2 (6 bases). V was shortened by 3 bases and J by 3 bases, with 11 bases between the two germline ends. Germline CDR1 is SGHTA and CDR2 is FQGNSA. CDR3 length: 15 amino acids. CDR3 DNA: TGTGCCAGCAGCTTGAGGGACTCAGACACCGGGGAGCTGTTTTTT. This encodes CASSLRDSDTGELFF.

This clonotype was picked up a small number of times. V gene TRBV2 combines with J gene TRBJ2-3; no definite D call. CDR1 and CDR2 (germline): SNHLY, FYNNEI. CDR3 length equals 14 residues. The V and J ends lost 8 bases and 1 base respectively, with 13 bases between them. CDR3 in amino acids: CASVMESGTDTQYF. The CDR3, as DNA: TGTGCCAGCGTAATGGAGTCAGGCACAGATACGCAGTATTTT.